Described below is a single TCR beta chain sequence and its context. A read error may produce the germline difference seen at one junction end. For the second PCR, which ran for 7 to 11 cycles, a sample-barcoded 5' primer and a J-beta primer mix were used. TCRdb fed the 5' RACE reads into MiXCR, producing one record per CDR3 protein. This table has fewer than 900,000 distinct CDR3 sequences, about 36% appearing once. This sample stems from a study of blood T cells in healthy people across ages. As for the study in general: About one barcoded beta molecule per two T cells was the capture yield of template switching.

Input material: blood. This clonotype originated in a man aged 18 to 29 in good health.

This CDR3 is CASGQVGQGNTEAFF. The CDR3 DNA is TGCGCCAGCGGCCAAGTCGGACAGGGCAACACTGAAGCTTTCTTT. V and J are TRBV4-1 and TRBJ1-1; 8 nucleotides align to TRBD1. The V gene's germline CDR1 is MGHRA and CDR2 YSYEKL. CDR3 size: 15 residues.